Presented here are 12 T cell receptor beta chains from one specimen sequenced in a study of neurological immune-mediated disorders. Described time point: longitudinal time-point 1 (baseline). MiXCR, run by TCRdb on the 5' RACE reads, gives a single entry per CDR3 protein. The sample contains tens of thousands of distinct CDR3 sequences, roughly 15% of which appear only once. The sample was PBMCs. All receptors derive from a female donor with HTLV-1-associated myelopathy (HAM/TSP).

In its sample, this clonotype was seen many times. CDR3 coding DNA: TGCGCCAGCAGCCCCACGGGACAGAGAAACACCGGGGAGCTGTTTTTT. Amino acid sequence: CASSPTGQRNTGELFF. The V gene is TRBV4-1, the J gene TRBJ2-2; 7 bases line up with TRBD1. This CDR3 spans 16 amino acids. V lost 4 bases, J lost 2 bases, and 7 bases stayed unmatched. Germline CDR1 and CDR2: MGHRA and YSYEKL.

The table lists this clonotype with many counts. The rearrangement uses TRBV9 and TRBJ1-3, with TRBD1 as a possible D gene (5 bases). Germline loops: CDR1 SGDLS, CDR2 YYNGEE. The V gene lost 0 bases and the J gene lost 3 bases, with 16 bases spanning the gap. The CDR3 extends over 17 amino acids. The CDR3 bases are TGTGCCAGCAGCGTAGCCGGTTCAGGGACGCGTGGAAACACCATATATTTT. It specifies CASSVAGSGTRGNTIYF.

The sample holds many counts of this clonotype. The genes are TRBV28 and TRBJ2-1, with 13 bases fitting TRBD2. The J segment lost 9 bases and the V segment lost 7 bases, leaving 9 bases of the junction unmatched. CDR3 size: 15 residues. Germline loops: CDR1 MDHEN, CDR2 SYDVKM. CDR3: CASIVGLAGSTEQFF. The CDR3 nucleotides are TGTGCCAGCATTGTGGGACTAGCGGGGTCCACTGAGCAGTTCTTC.

This clonotype appeared many times. In DNA form, the CDR3 reads TGTGCTAGTGGTTTCTCGTGGGACAGTTACTATTTT. Its protein is CASGFSWDSYYF. The V and J genes are TRBV12-5 and TRBJ2-3; 7 nucleotides align to TRBD1. V shed 3 bases, J shed 15 bases, and the junction held 9 bases outside the gene matches. Germline lookup yields CDR1 LGHNT and CDR2 FRNRAP. This CDR3 is built from 12 residues.

CDR3 region: CASSYTGETEKLFF. The CDR3, as DNA: TGTGCCAGCAGCTATACGGGCGAGACTGAAAAACTGTTTTTT. The V and J genes are TRBV14 and TRBJ1-4; D call uncertain. CDR3 length: 14 amino acids. V lost 5 bases to trimming and J lost 7 bases, with 14 bases between them. Per germline, CDR1 SGHDN and CDR2 FVKESK. The variable domain in full, with the rest retrieved from reference TRBV14 and TRBJ1-4, is EAGVTQFPSHSVIEKGQTVTLRCDPISGHDNLYWYRRVMGKEIKFLLHFVKESKQDESGMPNNRFLAERTGGTYSTLKVQPAELEDSGVYFCASSYTGETEKLFFGSGTQLSVL.

This clonotype was observed at least ten times. J is TRBJ2-7 and V is TRBV7-9; D gene uncertain. V was cut by 5 bases and J by 3 bases, with 5 bases left in between. Germline CDR1 reads SEHNR; CDR2 reads FQNEAQ (reference sequence). The CDR3 runs to 11 residues. This chain's CDR3 is CASSPVYEQYF. DNA for the CDR3: TGTGCCAGCAGCCCAGTCTACGAGCAGTACTTC. The full variable domain, completed using reference TRBV7-9 and TRBJ2-7, is DTGVSQNPRHKITKRGQNVTFRCDPISEHNRLYWYRQTLGQGPEFLTYFQNEAQLEKSRLLSDRFSAERPKGSFSTLEIQRTEQGDSAMYLCASSPVYEQYFGPGTRLTVT.

This clonotype was seen only a few times. The gene calls are TRBV6-8 and TRBJ2-5, with D tentatively TRBD1 (5 bases). V dropped 9 bases and J dropped 5 bases, with 19 bases sitting between them. Germline V lookup: CDR1 MNHGY, CDR2 SAAAGT. The CDR3 length is 14 residues. The CDR3 is CARVDQGLEETQYF. The CDR3 DNA reads TGTGCCAGAGTTGACCAGGGTTTGGAGGAGACCCAGTACTTC.

Concerning this clonotype itself: A much larger clone differs from this one at a single base, so this may be a read error. V usage is TRBV6-5 and J usage is TRBJ2-3; no reliable D call. CDR1 MNHEY and CDR2 SVGAGI come from the germline V gene. The CDR3 runs 12 residues. V lost 8 bases to trimming and J lost 5 bases, with 11 bases between them. CDR3 DNA sequence: TGTGCCAGCCTCTCCCTCGGAGATACGCAGTATTTT. Its translation: CASLSLGDTQYF.

This clonotype was seen many times. The chain joins TRBV5-1 to TRBJ1-1; 12 nucleotides agree with TRBD1. The CDR3 is made up of 19 amino acids. V lost 0 bases and J lost 1; bases outside the gene matches: 10. Germline V gives CDR1 SGHRS, CDR2 YFSETQ. The CDR3 loop reads CASSLEPGTGGWKNTEAFF. The CDR3 nucleotides are TGCGCCAGCAGCTTGGAGCCCGGGACAGGGGGCTGGAAGAACACTGAAGCTTTCTTT.

There are many counts of this clonotype. The gene calls are TRBV7-2 and TRBJ2-1, with 10 bases fitting TRBD2. V shed 5 bases, J shed 10 bases, and the junction held 11 bases outside the gene matches. Germline V gene sequence: CDR1 SGHTA, CDR2 FQGNSA. CDR3 length: 15 residues. The CDR3 spells CASSKGSGGGVEQFF. The DNA of the CDR3 is TGTGCCAGCAGCAAGGGGAGCGGGGGGGGCGTAGAGCAGTTCTTC.

In this sample, this clonotype turned up many times. This chain links TRBV20-1 with TRBJ2-3; D not resolved. This CDR3 comprises 13 residues. V dropped 3 bases and J dropped 2 bases, with 9 bases sitting between them. CDR1 and CDR2 (germline): DFQATT, SNEGSKA (reference sequence). The CDR3, as DNA: TGCAGTGCTAGTATACAGAACACAGATACGCAGTATTTT. Translated: CSASIQNTDTQYF.

This clonotype was detected ten times or more. The CDR3 loop is CASSYGQALTQDTQYF. The CDR3, as DNA: TGTGCCAGCAGCTACGGACAGGCACTTACACAAGATACGCAGTATTTT. V usage is TRBV7-3 and J usage is TRBJ2-3, with TRBD1 matching over 7 bases. Germline V gene data show CDR1 as SGHTA and CDR2 as FQGTGA. CDR3 size: 16 residues. V lost 4 bases and J lost 5; bases outside the gene matches: 12.